The present T cell receptor beta chain was sequenced within a study of regulatory T cells in long-lasting Graves disease. On the study more broadly: Patients newly diagnosed with Graves' had been on antithyroid drugs for under 3 months.

This clonotype was observed a handful of times. No antigen is known for it. At one end, the junction sequence differs from germline, possibly due to a read error. General study findings and limits: Possibly, too few samples lowered accuracy.

Sequencing libraries for TCR beta were prepared with iRepertoire HTBI primers and Arm-PCR of CDR3 regions. TCRdb re-called the multiplex PCR reads through MiXCR, storing one row per CDR3 protein. The table includes 440,000 or so distinct CDR3 sequences, roughly 15% detected once. Germline V lookup: CDR1 SGHRS, CDR2 YFSETQ. CDR3 size: 12 residues. Time point defined: newly diagnosed GD, antithyroid drugs for less than 3 months. Isolated PBMC RNA provided the starting material for the TCR library. Another study also made use of these data, one on T cells in Graves' hyperthyroidism and ophthalmopathy. Per that paper: In making diagnoses, clinical symptoms, serum thyroxine and TRAb, thyroid ultrasound and orbital computed tomography were all used.

V gene TRBV5-1 combines with J gene TRBJ2-1; TRBD2 might be the D (5 bases). The clonotype comes from a woman in her twenties or thirties with Graves disease. Sequenced material: peripheral blood mononuclear cells (PBMCs), taken at new diagnosis, from a patient treated with antithyroid drugs. CDR3 protein: CASSLGSAEQFF. CDR3 bases: TGTGCCAGCAGCTTGGGTAGCGCTGAGCAGTTCTTC. Full variable domain (outside the CDR3, taken from reference TRBV5-1 and TRBJ2-1): KAGVTQTPRYLIKTRGQQVTLSCSPISGHRSVSWYQQTPGQGLQFLFEYFSETQRNKGNFPGRFSGRQFSNSRSEMNVSTLELGDSALYLCASSLGSAEQFFGPGTRLTVL.